The rows below give T cell receptor beta chains drawn from one sample of a study of ipilimumab plus nivolumab after autologous stem cell transplantation. Some clones are missing from TCRdb's copy, which holds only in-frame ones; the method was immunoSEQ multiplex PCR. The sample lists thousands of clones, about 70% occurring once. The sample consisted of PBMCs, taken in a trial of ipilimumab plus nivolumab as post-transplant consolidation. These TCRs come from a male donor with multiple myeloma. The CDR3 runs from the conserved cysteine through the conserved F or W. A D gene is named only where the DNA matches it firmly. Size is omitted from some rows. Given values are once, few, many or a class for expanded clones.

D gene,V gene,J gene,clone size,CDR3 protein,CDR3 DNA
.,TRBV7-6,TRBJ1-1,.,CASSVGGTNTEAFF,TGTGCCAGCAGCGTAGGGGGTACTAACACTGAAGCTTTCTTT
.,TRBV7-8,TRBJ2-2,.,CASSLGPTTGNTGELFF,TGTGCCAGCAGCTTAGGACCTACAACAGGGAACACCGGGGAGCTGTTTTTT
TRBD1,TRBV27,TRBJ2-5,.,CASSRQGFGETQYF,TGTGCCAGCAGCCGACAGGGTTTTGGGGAGACCCAGTACTTC
.,TRBV6-5,TRBJ1-6,.,CASSYSRRENSPLHF,TGTGCCAGCAGTTACTCAAGGAGGGAGAATTCACCCCTCCACTTT
.,TRBV5-1,TRBJ1-4,few,CASSLAERNRNEKLFF,TGCGCCAGCAGCTTGGCCGAACGAAATCGGAATGAAAAACTGTTTTTT
TRBD1,TRBV9,TRBJ2-7,once,CASSVGSGTAYEQYF,TGTGCCAGCAGCGTTGGATCGGGGACAGCCTACGAGCAGTACTTC
.,TRBV4-1,TRBJ1-3,.,CASSEDSAASSGNTIYF,TGCGCCAGCAGCGAAGACTCGGCGGCGAGCTCTGGAAACACCATATATTTT
TRBD1,TRBV7-9,TRBJ1-1,few,CASSPKGQATEAFF,TGTGCCAGCAGCCCAAAGGGACAGGCAACTGAAGCTTTCTTT
.,TRBV4-1,TRBJ2-5,.,CASSQEGWVGETQYF,TGCGCCAGCAGCCAAGAGGGGTGGGTGGGAGAGACCCAGTACTTC
.,TRBV4-2,TRBJ1-3,.,CASSPTFSAGNTIYF,TGTGCCAGCAGCCCCACTTTTTCCGCTGGAAACACCATATATTTT
TRBD2,TRBV28,TRBJ2-1,.,CASSLFGGSINEQFF,TGTGCCAGCAGTTTATTTGGCGGGAGTATCAATGAGCAGTTCTTC
.,TRBV4-1,TRBJ1-6,.,CASSHGASYNSPLHF,TGCGCCAGCAGCCATGGGGCATCCTATAATTCACCCCTCCACTTT
.,TRBV9,TRBJ2-7,.,CASSVGAGEMYEQYF,TGTGCCAGCAGCGTAGGGGCAGGGGAAATGTACGAGCAGTACTTC
.,TRBV6-4,TRBJ1-1,.,CASSEYGRDLTEAFF,TGTGCCAGCAGTGAATACGGCAGGGACTTAACTGAAGCTTTCTTT
.,TRBV7-6,TRBJ2-3,.,CASSLEGVYVADTQYF,TGTGCCAGCAGCTTAGAAGGGGTCTATGTGGCAGATACGCAGTATTTT
TRBD2,TRBV19,TRBJ2-1,.,CASNPLAGGRNEQFF,TGTGCCAGTAATCCTTTAGCGGGAGGGCGGAATGAGCAGTTCTTC
.,TRBV20-1,TRBJ2-7,.,CSAKNSEQYF,TGCAGTGCTAAAAATAGCGAGCAGTACTTC
.,TRBV10-1,TRBJ2-1,.,CASSESGGGEQFF,TGCGCCAGCAGTGAGTCTGGAGGGGGTGAGCAGTTCTTC
.,TRBV5-8,TRBJ2-2,.,CASSLGNTGELFF,TGTGCCAGCAGCTTAGGAAACACCGGGGAGCTGTTTTTT
.,TRBV27,TRBJ2-1,.,CASSRGAGYNEQFF,TGTGCCAGCAGTCGAGGGGCCGGCTACAATGAGCAGTTCTTC
.,TRBV15,TRBJ1-1,.,CATQYGTANTEAFF,TGTGCCACCCAGTATGGGACTGCGAACACTGAAGCTTTCTTT
.,TRBV30,TRBJ1-5,.,CAWRQDSRKQPQHF,TGTGCCTGGAGACAGGACAGTCGGAAACAGCCCCAGCATTTT
TRBD1,TRBV6-5,TRBJ2-7,.,CASNPGTGSYEQYF,TGTGCCAGCAATCCCGGGACAGGGTCCTACGAGCAGTACTTC
.,TRBV5-1,TRBJ1-2,few,CASSPGHLGYTF,TGCGCCAGCAGCCCGGGACATCTGGGCTACACCTTC
TRBD1,TRBV7-2,TRBJ1-5,.,CASSLVTGGNQPQHF,TGTGCCAGCAGCTTAGTAACAGGGGGAAATCAGCCCCAGCATTTT
.,TRBV19,TRBJ1-1,once,CASSRGRYSMNTEAFF,TGTGCCAGTTCCAGGGGACGGTACTCTATGAACACTGAAGCTTTCTTT
.,TRBV7-8,TRBJ1-1,.,CASSLALTGVEAFF,TGTGCCAGCAGCTTAGCGCTAACAGGAGTTGAAGCTTTCTTT
TRBD1,TRBV2,TRBJ2-2,.,CASSDPGRGKTGELFF,TGTGCCAGCAGTGACCCTGGCAGGGGGAAGACCGGGGAGCTGTTTTTT
TRBD2,TRBV19,TRBJ2-3,.,CASSIALGLAGGTDTQYF,TGTGCCAGTAGTATAGCTCTTGGACTAGCGGGGGGCACAGATACGCAGTATTTT
.,TRBV9,TRBJ1-1,.,CASSVVGVGGTEAFF,TGTGCCAGCAGCGTAGTTGGGGTAGGGGGCACTGAAGCTTTCTTT
TRBD2,TRBV6-1,TRBJ2-7,large,CASSASSTSADAYEQYF,TGTGCCAGCAGTGCTTCCTCGACTAGCGCCGACGCCTACGAGCAGTACTTC
.,TRBV4-2,TRBJ2-1,.,CASSPFHPNEQFF,TGTGCCAGCAGCCCGTTCCACCCAAATGAGCAGTTCTTC
TRBD1,TRBV6-6,TRBJ1-2,once,CASSTLGQSYGYTF,TGTGCCAGCAGTACCCTGGGACAGTCATATGGCTACACCTTC
TRBD2,TRBV19,TRBJ2-1,.,CASSIALLAGENEQFF,TGTGCCAGTAGTATAGCGCTCCTAGCGGGAGAAAATGAGCAGTTCTTC
.,TRBV6-1,TRBJ1-2,.,CASSEGEVAGYTF,TGTGCCAGCAGTGAAGGGGAGGTAGCGGGCTACACCTTC
TRBD1,TRBV7-3,TRBJ1-1,.,CASSLRQGNTEAFF,TGTGCCAGCAGCTTGAGACAGGGGAACACTGAAGCTTTCTTT
.,TRBV7-9,TRBJ1-3,large,CASSQGPPPGNTIYF,TGTGCCAGCAGCCAGGGACCCCCGCCTGGAAACACCATATATTTT
TRBD1,TRBV5-8,TRBJ2-4,.,CASSIGQGSGDIQYF,TGTGCCAGCAGCATAGGACAGGGAAGTGGGGACATTCAGTACTTC
TRBD2,TRBV7-9,TRBJ2-2,.,CASSLDGTSGGERPGELFF,TGTGCCAGCAGCCTAGATGGGACTAGCGGGGGGGAGAGGCCCGGGGAGCTGTTTTTT
.,TRBV7-9,TRBJ2-5,.,CASSLNIMAWETQYF,TGTGCCAGCAGCTTAAATATCATGGCTTGGGAGACCCAGTACTTC